These T cell receptor beta chains were read from a single sample in a study of cytomegalovirus exposure and HLA in healthy donors. The table came from immunoSEQ multiplex PCR; TCRdb's copy has only in-frame clones and leaves some out. The sample carries about 120,000 clones, roughly 8.6% recorded once. Sequencing was done on a sample of PBMCs. These TCRs come from a woman between 40 and 55 years old in good health and CMV-seropositive. Each CDR3 is given with its conserved first and last residue. The order of the fields is clone size, D gene, V gene, J gene, CDR3 DNA, CDR3 protein. A D gene is named only where the DNA matches it firmly. The listing skips clone size in some rows; elsewhere it reads once, few, many or a size class.

>few|TRBD1|TRBV2|TRBJ2-5
TGTGCCAGCGGAACGGGACAGGGGAAGACCCAGTACTTC
CASGTGQGKTQYF
>few|-|TRBV5-6|TRBJ1-5
TGTGCCAGCAGCTTGGGTCCCGGGAATCAGCCCCAGCATTTT
CASSLGPGNQPQHF
>few|-|TRBV28|TRBJ2-1
TGTGCCAGCAGTAACCGGGACACATCCTACAATGAGCAGTTCTTC
CASSNRDTSYNEQFF
>few|-|TRBV7-9|TRBJ2-3
TGTGCCAGCAGCTTAACAGCTAGCACAGATACGCAGTATTTT
CASSLTASTDTQYF
>few|TRBD1|TRBV11-2|TRBJ1-2
TGTGCCAGCAGCTTAGATACAGGGGGTGGCTACACCTTC
CASSLDTGGGYTF
>-|-|TRBV9|TRBJ1-2
TGTGCCAGCAGCGTCAGAGGGACTGATAACTATGGCTACACCTTC
CASSVRGTDNYGYTF
>few|TRBD1|TRBV27|TRBJ2-7
TGTGCCAGCAGTCCCCGACAGGGGATCTACGAGCAGTACTTC
CASSPRQGIYEQYF
>few|TRBD1|TRBV29-1|TRBJ2-3
TGCAGCGTCGTGAAAGGGGACAGGGGGCTGTCCGATACGAAGTATTTT
CSVVKGDRGLSDTKYF
>few|TRBD1|TRBV6-6|TRBJ1-6
TGTGCCAGCAGCAGACAGGGATTGAATTCACCCCTCCACTTT
CASSRQGLNSPLHF
>few|-|TRBV11-2|TRBJ2-7
TGTGCCAGCAGCCGGACAGCCTACGAGCAGTACTTC
CASSRTAYEQYF
>-|-|TRBV30|TRBJ1-5
TGTGCCTGGAGTGAGGGGCAGGGTGATCAGCCCCAGCATTTT
CAWSEGQGDQPQHF
>few|TRBD1|TRBV5-1|TRBJ2-7
TGCGCCACCGGACAGGCCCCCTTCAACGAGCAGTACTTC
CATGQAPFNEQYF
>-|-|TRBV15|TRBJ1-5
TGTGCCACCAGCAGAGGACCCCCGGGGGGCAATCAGCCCCAGCATTTT
CATSRGPPGGNQPQHF
>-|-|TRBV19|TRBJ1-1
TGTGCCAGTAGTATCCCTCGACATAACACTGAAGCTTTCTTT
CASSIPRHNTEAFF
>few|-|TRBV2|TRBJ1-5
TGTGCCAGCACGACGGGGAATCAGCCCCAGCATTTT
CASTTGNQPQHF
>few|-|TRBV6-5|TRBJ1-2
TGTGCCAGCAGTTACTCAGTCCCGGGCCAAGGCGGGGGCTACACCTTC
CASSYSVPGQGGGYTF
>few|-|TRBV28|TRBJ1-1
TGTGCCAGCAGTCAGAACGGGGGGAACACTGAAGCTTTCTTT
CASSQNGGNTEAFF
>-|TRBD1|TRBV4-2|TRBJ1-5
TGTGCCAGCAGCCAAGATCTGGGACAGCTTATGGGTCAGCCCCAGCATTTT
CASSQDLGQLMGQPQHF
>few|-|TRBV6-5|TRBJ1-2
TGTGCCAGCAGTTACTCGAGAGGAGGTGGCTACACCTTC
CASSYSRGGGYTF
>few|-|TRBV5-5|TRBJ2-5
TGTGCCAGCAGCTGGGCACTCCAAGAGACCCAGTACTTC
CASSWALQETQYF
>-|-|TRBV5-4|TRBJ2-7
TGTGCCAGCAGCTACGGAGGTGAGGGCACCCTCTACGAGCAGTACTTC
CASSYGGEGTLYEQYF
>few|TRBD1|TRBV7-9|TRBJ1-4
TGTGCCAGCAGCAATGGACAGGATAATGAAAAACTGTTTTTT
CASSNGQDNEKLFF
>-|-|TRBV7-3|TRBJ2-2
TGTGCCAGCTCCCAGTTCTCGTCTAACACCGGGGAGCTGTTTTTT
CASSQFSSNTGELFF
>few|TRBD1|TRBV28|TRBJ2-5
TGTGCCAGCAGTTTTTGGACAGGACAAGAGACCCAGTACTTC
CASSFWTGQETQYF
>few|-|TRBV7-8|TRBJ2-7
TGTGCCAGCAGCTTATTTTCGGACAGCCAAATGTACTTC
CASSLFSDSQMYF